Below, 21 T cell receptor beta chains from the same sample are listed, as sequenced in a study of T cells in Graves' hyperthyroidism and ophthalmopathy. RNA transcripts provided the source from which TCR beta CDR3 regions were amplified. Researchers ran a first-round RT-PCR on the TCR CDR3 using the HTBI primer set. TCRdb re-called the multiplex PCR reads through MiXCR, storing one row per CDR3 protein. The sample carries 300,000 to 450,000 distinct CDR3 sequences, 25% recorded once. The source material was blood. Source of these receptors: a man between 50 and 59 years old with Graves' hyperthyroidism.

The chain joins TRBV20-1 to TRBJ2-7; TRBD1 is a possible D gene (6 bases). The J call may be in error: the DNA end matches TRBJ2-1 better. Germline values: CDR1 DFQATT, CDR2 SNEGSKA (reference sequence). The CDR3 spans 14 residues. Here the CDR3 DNA reads TGCAGTGCTGCCAAGGACAGCGTAGCCTACGAGCAGTTCTTC. The encoded protein is CSAAKDSVAYEQFF.

This clonotype was seen at least ten times. The chain joins TRBV5-5 to TRBJ2-1, with D perhaps matching TRBD1 or TRBD2 (5 bases each). The germline gives CDR1 SGHKS, CDR2 YYEKEE (reference sequence). The length of the CDR3 is 16 residues. V shed 4 bases and J shed 4 bases, with 18 bases lying between them. CDR3 region: CASSRTKGLDYNEQFF. The CDR3 nucleotides are TGTGCCAGCAGCAGGACAAAAGGACTGGATTACAATGAGCAGTTCTTC.

The chain employs TRBV19 and TRBJ1-1; 7 bases agree with TRBD1. The CDR3 contains 14 residues. CDR1 LNHDA and CDR2 SQIVND come from the germline V gene (reference sequence). The V segment lost 9 bases and the J segment 3 bases; nucleotides outside the gene matches: 10. The CDR3 region is CASNLQGRYTEAFF. The CDR3 nucleotides read TGTGCCAGCAACTTACAGGGGAGGTACACTGAAGCTTTCTTT.

V is TRBV7-9 and J is TRBJ1-2, with D unresolved. The CDR3 contains 13 residues. CDR1 and CDR2 (germline): SEHNR, FQNEAQ (reference sequence). With 1 base removed from V and 8 bases from J, the gap between germline ends came to 11 bases. CDR3 protein: CASSLDGERGYTF. The CDR3 bases are TGTGCCAGCAGCTTAGATGGCGAGAGAGGCTACACCTTC.

The gene calls are TRBV5-1 and TRBJ2-7; D is undetermined. The V end was cut by 6 bases, the J end by 2 bases, with 12 bases between. The CDR3 totals 13 residues. Germline CDR1 is SGHRS and CDR2 is YFSETQ. The DNA of the CDR3 is TGCGCCAGCAACCCGACGGATACCTACGAGCAGTACTTC. The encoded protein is CASNPTDTYEQYF.

Details on this clonotype: Possible read error: a much larger clone is one base away. This chain connects TRBV30 to TRBJ2-2; no firm D call. This CDR3 region has 12 residues. Germline CDR1 GTSNPN, CDR2 SVGIG (reference sequence). V lost 0 bases to trimming and J lost 4 bases, with 3 bases between them. DNA for the CDR3: TGTGCCTGGAGTGTGAGCACCGGGGAGCTGTTTTTT. It translates to CAWSVSTGELFF.

This clonotype was counted ten times or more. The chain uses TRBV7-3 and TRBJ2-1; 9 nucleotides line up with TRBD2. The J segment lost 6 bases and the V segment lost 3 bases, leaving 6 bases of the junction unmatched. This CDR3 comprises 15 residues. Germline V gene lookup returns CDR1 SGHTA and CDR2 FQGTGA. The CDR3 spells CASSFGLARVNEQFF. The CDR3 DNA reads TGTGCCAGCAGCTTTGGACTAGCGAGGGTCAATGAGCAGTTCTTC.

This clonotype came up a few times. This chain uses TRBV7-9 with TRBJ1-4; weak D call: TRBD1 (6 bases). Per germline, CDR1 SEHNR and CDR2 FQNEAQ (reference sequence). The CDR3 extends over 16 amino acids. V was pared by 5 bases and J by 8 bases, with 21 bases between. DNA for the CDR3: TGTGCCAGCAGCACTCTTTCCCCGGACAGTGACGAAAAACTGTTTTTT. This codes for CASSTLSPDSDEKLFF.

This clonotype came up once. V and J are TRBV9 and TRBJ1-5, with D hard to call. Trimming stripped 4 bases from V and 4 bases from J, with 15 bases between. The V gene's germline CDR1 is SGDLS and CDR2 YYNGEE. The CDR3 has 15 residues. The CDR3 region is CASSPGPSPNQPQHF. CDR3 DNA sequence: TGTGCCAGCAGCCCCGGGCCGTCGCCTAATCAGCCCCAGCATTTT.

This clonotype has a count of ten or more. The chain uses TRBV7-2 and TRBJ2-3, with unresolved D. The length of the CDR3 is 15 residues. Germline CDR1 is SGHTA and CDR2 is FQGNSA. Trimming removed 5 bases at V and 1 base at J, with 13 bases between. In DNA form, the CDR3 reads TGTGCCAGCAGCCCAGGCGGCCTCGGCACAGATACGCAGTATTTT. Residues: CASSPGGLGTDTQYF.

V gene TRBV25-1 combines with J gene TRBJ2-4; perhaps TRBD2 as D (7 bases). The CDR3 is 17 residues long. Germline CDR1 MGHDK, CDR2 SYGVNS. Trimming removed 4 bases from V and 0 bases from J, with 16 bases in between. CDR3 DNA: TGTGCCAGCAGTGGCCGCGGGGGCCCCCAAGCCAAAAACATTCAGTACTTC. It specifies CASSGRGGPQAKNIQYF.

The chain combines TRBV6-1 with TRBJ2-1; 10 positions agree with TRBD2. The CDR3 length is 16 residues. Germline V gene sequence: CDR1 MNHNS, CDR2 SASEGT. The V and J ends lost 6 bases and 3 bases, in that order; junction bases with no gene match: 8. In nucleotides, the CDR3 is TGTGCCAGCAGGATTGGGACTAGCGTTTACTACAATGAGCAGTTCTTC. It specifies CASRIGTSVYYNEQFF.

This clonotype has only a few counts. This sequence joins TRBV27 and TRBJ1-1; D is possibly TRBD1 (6 bases). CDR1 and CDR2 (germline): MNHEY, SMNVEV (reference sequence). The CDR3 runs to 14 residues. V lost 6 bases, J lost 6 bases, and 17 bases lay in between. DNA of the CDR3: TGTGCCAGCAGCCCCCGGCCTTGGGGGCCTGAAGCTTTCTTT. Protein product: CASSPRPWGPEAFF.

This clonotype has more than one count but fewer than ten. The rearrangement joins TRBV19 to TRBJ2-3, with D possibly matching TRBD2 (5 bases). The V gene's germline CDR1 is LNHDA and CDR2 SQIVND (reference sequence). Trimming removed 6 bases at V and 7 bases at J, with 20 bases between. CDR3 length: 15 residues. CDR3 protein: CASSWENTGFYTQYF. As DNA, the CDR3 is TGTGCCAGTAGCTGGGAAAACACGGGGTTTTATACGCAGTATTTT. Full variable domain (missing parts from reference TRBV19 and TRBJ2-3): DGGITQSPKYLFRKEGQNVTLSCEQNLNHDAMYWYRQDPGQGLRLIYYSQIVNDFQKGDIAEGYSVSREKKESFPLTVTSAQKNPTAFYLCASSWENTGFYTQYFGPGTRLTVL.

The genes are TRBV5-4 and TRBJ2-1; 14 bases fit TRBD2. The CDR3 consists of 18 residues. J lost 0 bases, V lost 3 bases, and 5 bases had no gene match. Per germline, CDR1 SGHNT and CDR2 YYREEE (reference sequence). The CDR3 nucleotides read TGTGCCAGCAGCTCGGGACTAGCGGGAGTCGCCTCCTACAATGAGCAGTTCTTC. It translates to CASSSGLAGVASYNEQFF.

The chain combines TRBV7-9 with TRBJ2-7; D remains ambiguous. Germline CDR1 and CDR2: SEHNR and FQNEAQ (reference sequence). Trimming stripped 4 bases from V and 3 bases from J, with 7 bases between. This CDR3 is 12 amino acids long. The CDR3: CASSWRDYEQYF. The CDR3, as DNA: TGTGCCAGCAGCTGGAGAGACTACGAGCAGTACTTC.

Many counts were recorded for this clonotype. This sequence joins TRBV5-1 and TRBJ2-3; D unclear. V was pared by 4 bases and J by 0 bases, with 12 bases between. Germline loops: CDR1 SGHRS, CDR2 YFSETQ. The CDR3 totals 15 residues. The CDR3 is CASSLDRTSTDTQYF. The CDR3 DNA reads as TGCGCCAGCAGCCTCGACCGAACTAGCACAGATACGCAGTATTTT.

Only a few counts were recorded for this clonotype. The chain has TRBV27 and TRBJ1-6; D is undetermined. V lost 3 bases, J lost 7 bases, and 13 bases lay in between. The CDR3 is 15 residues long. Germline-derived CDR1 and CDR2 are MNHEY and SMNVEV (reference sequence). CDR3 DNA: TGTGCCAGCAGTTTTTCGGCGGTCGGGAATTCACCCCTCCACTTT. It specifies CASSFSAVGNSPLHF.

This rearrangement joins TRBV12-5 to TRBJ2-3, with TRBD2 matching over 8 bases. The CDR3 spans 14 residues. Germline trimming cut 6 bases from V and 4 bases from J; bases unmatched to any gene: 6. The germline CDR1 and CDR2 sequences are LGHNT and FRNRAP. The CDR3 DNA sequence: TGTGCTAGTGGCCCCGGGAGGGACTCAGATACGCAGTATTTT. Translation gives CASGPGRDSDTQYF.

The chain combines TRBV6-1 with TRBJ2-1, with 10 bases matching TRBD2. The CDR3 spans 13 residues. The trim removed 7 bases at V and 6 bases at J, leaving 3 bases unmatched. From germline, CDR1 is MNHNS and CDR2 SASEGT. The DNA of the CDR3 is TGTGCCAGCAAGCTAGCGGGAGTCAATGAGCAGTTCTTC. Protein: CASKLAGVNEQFF.

The V call is TRBV10-2, the J call TRBJ2-3, with 11 positions matching TRBD2. Germline CDR1 and CDR2: WSHSY and SAAADI. The CDR3 covers 15 residues. V gave up 0 bases and J gave up 9 bases; unmatched junction bases: 5. The CDR3 sequence is CASSESTSGSQTQYF. The CDR3 coding sequence is TGCGCCAGCAGTGAGTCTACTAGCGGGAGTCAGACGCAGTATTTT.